This T cell receptor beta chain derives from a study of T cell repertoires in cytomegalovirus infection. Study summary: From public TCR beta signatures came an indication of both CMV infection and matching HLA type.

TCRdb independently ran MiXCR on the reads; one entry per CDR3 protein. Found here are 300,000 to 400,000 distinct CDR3 sequences, approximately 9.5% of them singletons; the top ten hold around 4%. The study's findings and limits: Ex vivo, HLA-C-restricted CMV-specific TCR beta clonotypes prevailed over the rest of the response.

The CDR3 totals 14 residues. V lost 6 bases to trimming and J lost 3 bases, with 14 bases between them. There are many counts of this clonotype. Its antigen is still unknown. Sequencing used PBMCs. The chain uses TRBV12-3 or TRBV12-4 and TRBJ1-1, with a possible D match to TRBD1 (5 bases). The receptor was derived from a human donor in good health (CMV status not recorded). Some clones in this sample may be carry-over from other donors' samples. CDR3 coding DNA: TGTGCCAGCAGGCAGGGTCGGGGGGACACTGAAGCTTTCTTT. It codes for CASRQGRGDTEAFF.